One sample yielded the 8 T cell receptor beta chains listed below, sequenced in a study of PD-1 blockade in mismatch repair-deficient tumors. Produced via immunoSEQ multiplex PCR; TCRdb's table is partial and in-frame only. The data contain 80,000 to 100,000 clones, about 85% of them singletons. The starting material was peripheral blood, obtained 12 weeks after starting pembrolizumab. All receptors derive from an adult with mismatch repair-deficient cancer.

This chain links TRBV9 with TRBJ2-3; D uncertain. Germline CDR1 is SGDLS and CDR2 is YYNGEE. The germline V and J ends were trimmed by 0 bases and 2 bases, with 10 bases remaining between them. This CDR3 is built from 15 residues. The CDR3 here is CASSVEIEYTDTQYF. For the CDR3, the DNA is TGTGCCAGCAGCGTAGAGATAGAATACACAGATACGCAGTATTTT.

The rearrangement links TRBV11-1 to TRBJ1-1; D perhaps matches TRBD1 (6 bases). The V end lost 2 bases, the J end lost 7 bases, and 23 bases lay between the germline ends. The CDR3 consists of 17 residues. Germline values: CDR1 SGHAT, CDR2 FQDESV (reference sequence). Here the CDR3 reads CASSLRGDTLAGLEAFF. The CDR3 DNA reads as TGTGCCAGCAGCTTACGGGGGGACACCCTAGCGGGCCTTGAAGCTTTCTTT.

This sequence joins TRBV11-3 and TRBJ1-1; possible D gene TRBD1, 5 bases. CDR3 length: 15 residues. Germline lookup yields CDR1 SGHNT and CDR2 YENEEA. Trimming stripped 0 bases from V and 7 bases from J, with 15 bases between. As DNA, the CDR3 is TGTGCCAGCAGCTTAGATTGGGACCTCCGCAATGAAGCTTTCTTT. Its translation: CASSLDWDLRNEAFF. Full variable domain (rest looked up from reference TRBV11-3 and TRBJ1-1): EAGVVQSPRYKIIEKKQPVAFWCNPISGHNTLYWYLQNLGQGPELLIRYENEEAVDDSQLPKDRFSAERLKGVDSTLKIQPAELGDSAVYLCASSLDWDLRNEAFFGQGTRLTVV.

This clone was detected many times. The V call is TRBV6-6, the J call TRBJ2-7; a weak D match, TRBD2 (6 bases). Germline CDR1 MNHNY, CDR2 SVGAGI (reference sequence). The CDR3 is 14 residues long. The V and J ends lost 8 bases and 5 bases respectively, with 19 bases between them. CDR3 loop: CASSSRGSHDEQYF. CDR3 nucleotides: TGTGCCAGCTCCTCCCGGGGGTCTCACGACGAGCAGTACTTC.

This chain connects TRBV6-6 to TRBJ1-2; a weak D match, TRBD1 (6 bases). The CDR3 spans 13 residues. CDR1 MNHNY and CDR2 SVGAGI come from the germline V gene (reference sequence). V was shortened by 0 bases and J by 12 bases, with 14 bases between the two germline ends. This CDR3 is CASSYSRQAGDTF. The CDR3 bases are TGTGCCAGCAGTTACTCGCGACAGGCCGGGGACACCTTC.

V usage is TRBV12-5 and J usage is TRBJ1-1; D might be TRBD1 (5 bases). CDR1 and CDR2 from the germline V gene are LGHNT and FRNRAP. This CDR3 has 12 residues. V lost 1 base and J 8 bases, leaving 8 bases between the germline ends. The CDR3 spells CASGLGTPEAFF. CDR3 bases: TGTGCTAGTGGTTTGGGGACACCCGAAGCTTTCTTT. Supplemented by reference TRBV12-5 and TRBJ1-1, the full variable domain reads DARVTQTPRHKVTEMGQEVTMRCQPILGHNTVFWYRQTMMQGLELLAYFRNRAPLDDSGMPKDRFSAEMPDATLATLKIQPSEPRDSAVYFCASGLGTPEAFFGQGTRLTVV.

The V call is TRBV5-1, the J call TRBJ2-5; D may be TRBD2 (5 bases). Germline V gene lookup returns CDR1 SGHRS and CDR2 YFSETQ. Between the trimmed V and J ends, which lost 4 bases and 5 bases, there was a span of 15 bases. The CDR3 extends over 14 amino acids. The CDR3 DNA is TGCGCCAGCAGCAGCGCTAGCTCGGCCGAGACCCAGTACTTC. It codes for CASSSASSAETQYF. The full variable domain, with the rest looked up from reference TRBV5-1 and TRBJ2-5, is KAGVTQTPRYLIKTRGQQVTLSCSPISGHRSVSWYQQTPGQGLQFLFEYFSETQRNKGNFPGRFSGRQFSNSRSEMNVSTLELGDSALYLCASSSASSAETQYFGPGTRLLVL.

This chain's CDR3 is CASRRGQGGPYEQYF. Written as DNA, the CDR3 is TGTGCCAGCAGACGCGGACAGGGGGGTCCCTACGAGCAGTACTTC. This chain links TRBV6-5 with TRBJ2-7; 10 bases align to TRBD1. V lost 6 bases to trimming and J lost 2 bases; unmatched junction nucleotides: 7. The germline V gene encodes CDR1 MNHEY and CDR2 SVGAGI. The CDR3 loop spans 15 amino acids.